This T cell receptor (beta chain) was sequenced for a study of T cells in Graves' hyperthyroidism and ophthalmopathy. Uncontrolled infection, other autoimmune disease, pregnancy or lactation disqualified patients from enrolment. V shed 4 bases and J shed 0 bases, with 9 bases lying between them. CDR3 length equals 14 residues. Per the germline V gene, CDR1 is SGHRS and CDR2 is YFSETQ. Template material for amplifying TCR beta CDR3 regions consisted of RNA transcripts. HTBI primers were the set used in a first-round RT-PCR of the TCR CDR3. TCRdb itself ran the multiplex PCR reads through MiXCR, one entry per CDR3 protein. The table lists roughly 380,000 distinct CDR3 sequences, roughly 14% of them singletons. Study results and caveats: Peripheral blood also featured most of the thyroid clonotypes expanded above 0.001.

Comment on this clonotype: Antigen specificity is unknown.

The sequencing input was blood. The TCR originated in a man in his thirties or forties with Graves' hyperthyroidism that later progressed to Graves' ophthalmopathy. This chain joins TRBV5-1 and TRBJ2-3; tentative D call: TRBD2 (6 bases). CDR3 in amino acids: CASSEGLSTDTQYF. In DNA form, the CDR3 reads TGCGCCAGCAGCGAGGGACTCAGCACAGATACGCAGTATTTT.